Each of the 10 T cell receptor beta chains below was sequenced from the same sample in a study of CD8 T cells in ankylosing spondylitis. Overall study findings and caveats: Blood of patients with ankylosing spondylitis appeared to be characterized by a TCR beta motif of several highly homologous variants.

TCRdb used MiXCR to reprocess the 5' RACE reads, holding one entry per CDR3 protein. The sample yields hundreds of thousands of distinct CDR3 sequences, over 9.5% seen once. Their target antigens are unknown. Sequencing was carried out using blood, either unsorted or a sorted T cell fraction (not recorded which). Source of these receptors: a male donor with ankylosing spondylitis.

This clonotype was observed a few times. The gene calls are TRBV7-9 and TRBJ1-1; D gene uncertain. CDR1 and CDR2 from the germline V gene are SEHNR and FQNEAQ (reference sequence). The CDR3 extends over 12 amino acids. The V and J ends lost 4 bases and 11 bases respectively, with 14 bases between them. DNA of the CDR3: TGTGCCAGCAGCTCCATCGGGGTTGCTGCTTTCTTT. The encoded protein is CASSSIGVAAFF.

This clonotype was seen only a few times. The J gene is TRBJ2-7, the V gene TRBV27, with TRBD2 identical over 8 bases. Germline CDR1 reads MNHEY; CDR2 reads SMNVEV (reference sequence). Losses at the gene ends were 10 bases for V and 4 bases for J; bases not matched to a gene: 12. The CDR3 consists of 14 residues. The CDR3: CANLITTSVYEQYV. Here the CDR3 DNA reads TGTGCCAACCTCATCACGACTAGCGTTTACGAGCAGTACGTC.

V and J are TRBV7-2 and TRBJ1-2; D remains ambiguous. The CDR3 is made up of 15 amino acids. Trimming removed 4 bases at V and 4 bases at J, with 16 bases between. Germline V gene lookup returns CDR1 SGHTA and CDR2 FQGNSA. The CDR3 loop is CASSSVGFWSYGYTF. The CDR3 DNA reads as TGTGCCAGCAGCTCCGTAGGATTTTGGAGCTATGGCTACACCTTC.

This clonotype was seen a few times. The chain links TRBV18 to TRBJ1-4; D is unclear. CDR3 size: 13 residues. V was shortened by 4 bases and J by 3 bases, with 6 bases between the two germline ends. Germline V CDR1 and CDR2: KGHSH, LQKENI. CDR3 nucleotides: TGTGCCAGCTCACAGGAACCTAATGAAAAACTGTTTTTT. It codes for CASSQEPNEKLFF.

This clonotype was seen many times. CDR3 sequence reads: CSAPRDGNTGELFF. The CDR3 bases are TGCAGTGCACCTCGGGACGGCAACACCGGGGAGCTGTTTTTT. The chain carries TRBV20-1 and TRBJ2-2; D possibly uses TRBD1 or TRBD2 (5 bases each). The germline V and J ends were trimmed by 6 bases and 2 bases, with 13 bases remaining between them. CDR1 and CDR2 (germline): DFQATT, SNEGSKA (reference sequence). There are 14 residues in the CDR3.

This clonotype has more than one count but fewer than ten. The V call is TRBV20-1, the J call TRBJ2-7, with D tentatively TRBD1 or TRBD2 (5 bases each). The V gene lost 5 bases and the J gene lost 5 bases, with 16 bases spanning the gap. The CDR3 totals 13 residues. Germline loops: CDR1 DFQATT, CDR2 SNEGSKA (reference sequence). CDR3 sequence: CSALLPGTHEQYV. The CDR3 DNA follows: TGCAGTGCTCTCCTTCCAGGGACCCACGAGCAGTACGTC.

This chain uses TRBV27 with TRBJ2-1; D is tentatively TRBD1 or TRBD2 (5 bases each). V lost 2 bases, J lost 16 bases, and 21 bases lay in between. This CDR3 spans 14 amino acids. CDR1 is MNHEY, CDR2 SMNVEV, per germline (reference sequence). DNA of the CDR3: TGTGCCAGCAGTTTAGATGGGGGTGGCGATGAGCGTTTCTTC. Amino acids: CASSLDGGGDERFF.

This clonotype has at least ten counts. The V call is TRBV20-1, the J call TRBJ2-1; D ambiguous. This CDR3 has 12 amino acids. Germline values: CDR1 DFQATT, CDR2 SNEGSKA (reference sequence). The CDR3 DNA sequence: TGCAGCAGGCCCGGGTCCTACAATGAGCAGTTCTTC. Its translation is CSRPGSYNEQFF.

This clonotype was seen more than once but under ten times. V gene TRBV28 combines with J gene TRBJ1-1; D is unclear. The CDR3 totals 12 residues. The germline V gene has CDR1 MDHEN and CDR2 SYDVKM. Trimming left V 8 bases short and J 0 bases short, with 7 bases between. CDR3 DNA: TGTGCCAGCCGGCCGGTGAACACTGAAGCTTTCTTT. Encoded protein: CASRPVNTEAFF.

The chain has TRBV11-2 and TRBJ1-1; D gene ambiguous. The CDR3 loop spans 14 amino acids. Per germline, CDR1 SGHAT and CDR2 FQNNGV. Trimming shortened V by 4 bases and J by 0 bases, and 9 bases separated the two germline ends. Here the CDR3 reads CASSSVNVNTEAFF. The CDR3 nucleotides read TGTGCCAGCAGCTCAGTCAATGTGAACACTGAAGCTTTCTTT.